A selection of T cell receptor beta chains follows, all from one sample in a study of radiation and T cells in renal cell carcinoma. The method was immunoSEQ multiplex PCR; TCRdb's version includes in-frame clones alone and lacks a portion of them. The table has about 77,000 clones, approximately 87% seen once. The source was blood, collected from a patient whose treatment included radiotherapy and nephrectomy. Every receptor here comes from a woman aged 55-70 years with renal cell carcinoma. Both conserved end residues are part of each CDR3. A D gene is named only where the DNA matches it firmly. Clone size is given for some rows only: seen once, a few or many times, or a class if the clone is expanded.

TGTGCCAGCAGACAACCTCAGAGCTCCTATAATTCACCCCTCCACTTT	CASRQPQSSYNSPLHF	TRBV28	once	.	TRBJ1-6
TGTGCTAGCAGCTCCCTTACTAGCGGGAGAGGGCAAGAGACCCAGTACTTC	CASSSLTSGRGQETQYF	TRBV7-7	.	TRBD2	TRBJ2-5
TGTGCCAGCAGTGTACTAGCGGGAGGGCCGGTTGAGCAGTTCTTC	CASSVLAGGPVEQFF	TRBV2	once	TRBD2	TRBJ2-1
TGTGCCAGTAACCCGACAGGGGATAATCAGCCCCAGCATTTT	CASNPTGDNQPQHF	TRBV19	.	TRBD1	TRBJ1-5
TGTGCCAGTAGTAACACAGGGGGCCCTTCGAACACTGAAGCTTTCTTT	CASSNTGGPSNTEAFF	TRBV19	.	TRBD1	TRBJ1-1
TGTGCCAGCAGTTTATGGAACAGCTATGGCTACACCTTC	CASSLWNSYGYTF	TRBV27	.	.	TRBJ1-2
TGTGCCAGCAGCTATGACAGGGGCTCCTACAATGAGCAGTTCTTC	CASSYDRGSYNEQFF	TRBV7-2	.	TRBD1	TRBJ2-1
TGCGCCAGCAGCATAGGGGGCGCGGCTGAAGCTTTCTTT	CASSIGGAAEAFF	TRBV5-1	.	TRBD1	TRBJ1-1
TGTGCCAGCAGCTTACAGGGGAGGAATTCTGGGGCCAACGTCCTGACTTTC	CASSLQGRNSGANVLTF	TRBV5-5	.	.	TRBJ2-6
TGTGCCAGCAGCTTAGAGCCAGGGGGCTCTTCATCCCTCCACTTT	CASSLEPGGSSSLHF	TRBV11-2	few	TRBD1	TRBJ1-6
TGTGCCTGGATGTCTGAAAGCGGTGAGCAGTTCTTC	CAWMSESGEQFF	TRBV30	.	.	TRBJ2-1
TGTGCCAGTAGTATTAGGGGACAGGGAGAGACCCAGTACTTC	CASSIRGQGETQYF	TRBV19	.	TRBD1	TRBJ2-5
TGTGCCAGCAGCGAGGGGCTAAACACCATATATTTT	CASSEGLNTIYF	TRBV2	.	.	TRBJ1-3
TGTGCCAGCAGCCTAGGACAGGGGGCCCGCTCCTACGAGCAGTACTTC	CASSLGQGARSYEQYF	TRBV5-8	.	TRBD1	TRBJ2-7
TGTGCCAGTAGTCCAACCCTTGCGTTGGGGACTGAAGCTTTCTTT	CASSPTLALGTEAFF	TRBV19	.	.	TRBJ1-1
TGTGCCTGGAGTGTACAGGTTGCGAATTCACCCCTCCACTTT	CAWSVQVANSPLHF	TRBV30	.	.	TRBJ1-6